Listed below are T cell receptor beta chains from one sample, sequenced in a study of CD8 T cells in Susac syndrome. MiXCR, run by TCRdb on the immunoSEQ multiplex PCR reads, gives a single entry per CDR3 protein. This sample yields more than 200,000 distinct CDR3 sequences, of which around 90% are seen a single time; 0.1% to 0.15% belongs to the top ten. The sample consisted of CD8+ T cells from PBMCs. These receptors all stem from a human donor with multiple sclerosis. CDR3s include the opening cysteine and the closing phenylalanine or tryptophan. Fields, in order: clone size, D gene, J gene, V gene, CDR3 DNA, CDR3 protein. The D gene is left open where the match is weak. Size is omitted from some rows. Given values are once, few, many or a class for expanded clones.

size: NA; D: TRBD2; J: TRBJ2-3; V: TRBV12-3/TRBV12-4; DNA: TGTGCCAGCAGTTTACCCCTAGCGGCTGGGGATACGCAGTATTTT; CDR3: CASSLPLAAGDTQYF
size: NA; D: NA; J: TRBJ1-2; V: TRBV28; DNA: TGTGCCAGCAGTTTAGGGGCCGGAAACTATGGCTACACCTTC; CDR3: CASSLGAGNYGYTF
size: NA; D: TRBD1; J: TRBJ1-2; V: TRBV30; DNA: TGTGCCTGGAGCGGACAGGAAAACTATGGCTACACCTTC; CDR3: CAWSGQENYGYTF
size: NA; D: TRBD1; J: TRBJ2-5; V: TRBV7-9; DNA: TGTGCCAGCAGCTTAACCGGGACAGGGTTAGGAGAGACCCAGTACTTC; CDR3: CASSLTGTGLGETQYF
size: NA; D: NA; J: TRBJ2-1; V: TRBV12-3/TRBV12-4; DNA: TGTGCCAGCAGGGATTGGGTCTACAATGAGCAGTTCTTC; CDR3: CASRDWVYNEQFF
size: NA; D: TRBD2; J: TRBJ2-1; V: TRBV15; DNA: TGTGCCACCAGAACTAGCGGGAGGACGTACAATGAGCAGTTCTTC; CDR3: CATRTSGRTYNEQFF
size: once; D: NA; J: TRBJ2-1; V: TRBV3-1; DNA: TGTGCCAGCAGCCTTCTCTTTGGGCCTGACAATGAGCAGTTCTTC; CDR3: CASSLLFGPDNEQFF
size: NA; D: NA; J: TRBJ1-2; V: TRBV6-1; DNA: TGTGCCAGCAGGGGGCTGGGGGCGGATGGCTACACCTTC; CDR3: CASRGLGADGYTF
size: once; D: TRBD1; J: TRBJ2-2; V: TRBV24-1; DNA: TGTGCCACCAGCCCCAACCCCTACGACAGGGGGCATGACACCGGGGAGCTGTTTTTT; CDR3: CATSPNPYDRGHDTGELFF
size: NA; D: NA; J: TRBJ2-2; V: TRBV6-2/TRBV6-3; DNA: TGTGCCAGCAGTTGGGTTCGACAGCGGAACACCGGGGAGCTGTTTTTT; CDR3: CASSWVRQRNTGELFF
size: NA; D: NA; J: TRBJ2-5; V: TRBV4-2; DNA: TGTGCCAGCAGCCAAGCCCGCCCCGCGGAGACCCAGTACTTC; CDR3: CASSQARPAETQYF
size: NA; D: NA; J: TRBJ1-3; V: TRBV6-6; DNA: TGTGCCAGCAGCGGGACAATCGGAGACACCATATATTTT; CDR3: CASSGTIGDTIYF
size: few; D: NA; J: TRBJ2-4; V: TRBV13; DNA: TGTGCCAGCAGGGGGGCCAAAAACATTCAGTACTTC; CDR3: CASRGAKNIQYF
size: NA; D: TRBD2; J: TRBJ2-7; V: TRBV9; DNA: TGTGCCAGCAGCGTAGAGGATGGGGGGGAGCGGGACGAGCAGTACTTC; CDR3: CASSVEDGGERDEQYF
size: NA; D: NA; J: TRBJ1-5; V: TRBV20-1; DNA: TGCAGTGCCCAGGCCCCCTATCTAACGGGACTCAGTCAGCCCCAGCATTTT; CDR3: CSAQAPYLTGLSQPQHF
size: NA; D: NA; J: TRBJ2-7; V: TRBV9; DNA: TGTGCCAGCAGCCCTTCGGGGGGCGGATACTACGAGCAGTACTTC; CDR3: CASSPSGGGYYEQYF
size: NA; D: NA; J: TRBJ2-1; V: TRBV20-1; DNA: TGCAGTGCTATTGGGGCTAGCTCCTTCTGGGGGGAGCAGTTCTTC; CDR3: CSAIGASSFWGEQFF
size: once; D: NA; J: TRBJ2-1; V: TRBV24-1; DNA: TGTGCCACCAGTGCGGGGGATCATGAGCAGTTCTTC; CDR3: CATSAGDHEQFF
size: NA; D: TRBD1; J: TRBJ1-1; V: TRBV18; DNA: TGTGCCAGCTCGCCTTTGGACAGGCGTGATGAAGCTTTCTTT; CDR3: CASSPLDRRDEAFF
size: NA; D: NA; J: TRBJ1-1; V: TRBV9; DNA: TGTGCCAGCAGCACCGATGAGGGGGGCGGTGATGGGTTCTTT; CDR3: CASSTDEGGGDGFF
size: NA; D: NA; J: TRBJ2-2; V: TRBV5-6; DNA: TGTGCCAGCAGCTTGGACAGGGAGTACACCGGGGAGCTGTTTTTT; CDR3: CASSLDREYTGELFF
size: NA; D: NA; J: TRBJ2-5; V: TRBV30; DNA: TGTGCCTGGAGTGTAAAGCGGCTGATCCCCGAAGAGACCCAGTACTTC; CDR3: CAWSVKRLIPEETQYF
size: NA; D: TRBD1; J: TRBJ1-5; V: TRBV27; DNA: TGTGCCAGCAGTCTGGGACAGGGGTGGCAGCCCCAGCATTTT; CDR3: CASSLGQGWQPQHF
size: NA; D: NA; J: TRBJ1-1; V: TRBV12-3/TRBV12-4; DNA: TGTGCCAGCACCTCTAGGACTGAAGCTTTCTTT; CDR3: CASTSRTEAFF
size: NA; D: NA; J: TRBJ2-1; V: TRBV5-4; DNA: TGTGCCAGCAGCTTCAAGAGACAGGTTGATAACAATGAGCAGTTCTTC; CDR3: CASSFKRQVDNNEQFF
size: NA; D: NA; J: TRBJ2-2; V: TRBV4-1; DNA: TGCGCCAGCAGCCCATCAGGATACGGGGAGCTGTTTTTT; CDR3: CASSPSGYGELFF
size: NA; D: TRBD1; J: TRBJ1-2; V: TRBV27; DNA: TGTGCCAGCAGTCCGGGACAGTCCTATGGCTACACCTTC; CDR3: CASSPGQSYGYTF
size: NA; D: NA; J: TRBJ2-1; V: TRBV27; DNA: TGTGCCAGCAGCCCCAGCTACGGTAACAATGAGCAGTTCTTC; CDR3: CASSPSYGNNEQFF
size: NA; D: TRBD2; J: TRBJ2-5; V: TRBV30; DNA: TGTGCCTGGAGGGGGACTAGCGGGGAATGGGGTCTACGATTGAACCAAGAGACCCAGTACTTC; CDR3: CAWRGTSGEWGLRLNQETQYF
size: NA; D: TRBD1; J: TRBJ2-5; V: TRBV9; DNA: TGTGCCAGCAGCGCTTACGGGACAGGGCTTACCTCGACCCAGTACTTC; CDR3: CASSAYGTGLTSTQYF
size: NA; D: NA; J: TRBJ2-5; V: TRBV6-2/TRBV6-3; DNA: TGTGCCAGCAGCTGGCCCCCCGAGACCCAGTACTTC; CDR3: CASSWPPETQYF
size: once; D: NA; J: TRBJ2-7; V: TRBV21-1; DNA: TGTGCCAGCAGCGGTCGGGGATCCGGGGCCTACGAGCAGTACTTC; CDR3: CASSGRGSGAYEQYF
size: NA; D: TRBD1; J: TRBJ2-1; V: TRBV9; DNA: TGTGCCAGCAATCCGGGACAGGGGGTGAATGAGCAGTTCTTC; CDR3: CASNPGQGVNEQFF
size: NA; D: NA; J: TRBJ1-2; V: TRBV29-1; DNA: TGCAGCGTTGTGGGCGGTAAATATGGCTACACCTTC; CDR3: CSVVGGKYGYTF
size: NA; D: NA; J: TRBJ2-1; V: TRBV4-2; DNA: TGTGCCAGCAGCCAAGACTGGGGAGCCTACAATGAGCAGTTCTTC; CDR3: CASSQDWGAYNEQFF
size: NA; D: NA; J: TRBJ2-1; V: TRBV11-1; DNA: TGTGCCAGCAGCCCGGGCGGGGCGGATCCCTTTAATGAGCAGTTCTTC; CDR3: CASSPGGADPFNEQFF
size: NA; D: NA; J: TRBJ1-2; V: TRBV25-1; DNA: TGTGCCAGCAGTGATGGACGGAACTATGGCTACACCTTC; CDR3: CASSDGRNYGYTF
size: few; D: NA; J: TRBJ2-1; V: TRBV12-3/TRBV12-4; DNA: TGTGCCAGCAGTTTAGATTCTTCGTACAATGAGCAGTTCTTC; CDR3: CASSLDSSYNEQFF
size: NA; D: NA; J: TRBJ2-7; V: TRBV27; DNA: TGTGCCAGCAGTTTAGCGGCCGACTACGAGCAGTACTTC; CDR3: CASSLAADYEQYF
size: NA; D: TRBD1; J: TRBJ1-1; V: TRBV7-9; DNA: TGTGCCAGCGGACAGGGAGGCATGAACACTGAAGCTTTCTTT; CDR3: CASGQGGMNTEAFF
size: NA; D: NA; J: TRBJ2-2; V: TRBV4-3; DNA: TGCGCCAGCAGCCAAGATCTGGGGGACTCCTCGACCGGGGAGCTGTTTTTT; CDR3: CASSQDLGDSSTGELFF
size: few; D: NA; J: TRBJ2-7; V: TRBV27; DNA: TGTGCCAGCAGCGGACAGCAGAGCTCCTACGAGCAGTACTTC; CDR3: CASSGQQSSYEQYF
size: NA; D: NA; J: TRBJ2-3; V: TRBV7-9; DNA: TGTGCCAGCAGCTTAGCCCATTCCTCCAGCACAGATACGCAGTATTTT; CDR3: CASSLAHSSSTDTQYF
size: NA; D: NA; J: TRBJ1-1; V: TRBV5-1; DNA: TGCGCCAGCAGCTTGGATTTCAACCTGAACATTGAAGCTTTCTTT; CDR3: CASSLDFNLNIEAFF
size: NA; D: NA; J: TRBJ2-7; V: TRBV19; DNA: TGTGCCAGTAGTATTGGGGCCTACTCCTACGAGCAGTACTTC; CDR3: CASSIGAYSYEQYF
size: NA; D: TRBD2; J: TRBJ2-3; V: TRBV24-1; DNA: TGTGCCACCAGTGATCATACTAGCGGGGGGGCCCCAGATACGCAGTATTTT; CDR3: CATSDHTSGGAPDTQYF
size: few; D: NA; J: TRBJ2-7; V: TRBV30; DNA: TGTGCCTGGACCTCCGGTTACGACTACGAGCAGTACTTC; CDR3: CAWTSGYDYEQYF
size: NA; D: TRBD1; J: TRBJ1-1; V: TRBV5-1; DNA: TGCGCCAGCAGCCTACAGGGGTCTGAAGCTTTCTTT; CDR3: CASSLQGSEAFF
size: NA; D: TRBD2; J: TRBJ2-1; V: TRBV24-1; DNA: TGTGCCACCAGTGATCCGGGACTACGAGAGCAGTTCTTC; CDR3: CATSDPGLREQFF
size: NA; D: NA; J: TRBJ2-2; V: TRBV4-1; DNA: TGCGCCAGCAGCCAAGTACAGGGCACCGGGGAGCTGTTTTTT; CDR3: CASSQVQGTGELFF
size: NA; D: NA; J: TRBJ2-7; V: TRBV6-2/TRBV6-3; DNA: TGTGCCACCCTGCCCGGGGAAGGCTACGAGCAGTACTTC; CDR3: CATLPGEGYEQYF
size: once; D: NA; J: TRBJ2-7; V: TRBV30; DNA: TGTGCCCGGCGCCCGACTAGCTCCTACGAGCAGTACTTC; CDR3: CARRPTSSYEQYF
size: NA; D: TRBD2; J: TRBJ2-1; V: TRBV29-1; DNA: TGCAGCGTTATCCCTAGCGGGAGAAAGACCTACAATGAGCAGTTCTTC; CDR3: CSVIPSGRKTYNEQFF